Presented here are 5 T cell receptor beta chains from one specimen sequenced in a study of blood T cells in healthy people across ages. Next came a second PCR, run for about 6 to 11 cycles, which used a sample-barcoded 5' primer along with a J-beta primer mix. TCRdb re-called the 5' RACE reads through MiXCR, storing one row per CDR3 protein. The repertoire holds about 570,000 distinct CDR3 sequences, 25% to 35% seen once, with under 4.5% in the top ten. The sample also formed part of further work on T cells of mothers and their children.

Input material: blood. The receptor set was obtained from a boy between 2 and 10 years old in good health.

The chain links TRBV12-3 or TRBV12-4 to TRBJ2-1; D is unclear. The J call may not be correct, given that the DNA end is closer to TRBJ2-7. This CDR3 has 11 amino acids. CDR3 coding DNA: TGTGCCAGCGGAATCGCGTACGAGCAGTACTTC. It translates to CASGIAYEQYF.

The chain employs TRBV29-1 and TRBJ2-7, with TRBD1 identical over 8 bases. The CDR3 spans 14 residues. J gave up 1 base and V 7 bases, and 9 bases lay outside the gene matches. Per germline, CDR1 SQVTM and CDR2 ANQGSEA. The CDR3 bases are TGCAGCGCTGGGACAGGCGTAACGTCCTACGAGCAGTACTTC. It yields the protein CSAGTGVTSYEQYF.

This chain connects TRBV6-5 to TRBJ2-1, with TRBD1 matching over 7 bases. Germline CDR1 is MNHEY and CDR2 is SVGAGI. The CDR3 runs 12 residues. V dropped 6 bases and J dropped 5; count of bases not matched to a gene: 1. CDR3 sequence: CASRTGNNEQFF. CDR3 DNA: TGTGCCAGCAGGACAGGGAACAATGAGCAGTTCTTC.

A few counts support this clonotype. The gene calls are TRBV9 and TRBJ1-6; D not certain. Between the trimmed V and J ends, which lost 0 bases and 4 bases, there was a span of 5 bases. Germline CDR1 and CDR2: SGDLS and YYNGEE. The CDR3 loop spans 14 amino acids. The CDR3 is CASSVAGYNSPLHF. CDR3 nucleotides: TGTGCCAGCAGCGTAGCGGGATATAATTCACCCCTCCACTTT. Combining the CDR3 with reference TRBV9 and TRBJ1-6 gives the whole variable domain DSGVTQTPKHLITATGQRVTLRCSPRSGDLSVYWYQQSLDQGLQFLIQYYNGEERAKGNILERFSAQQFPDLHSELNLSSLELGDSALYFCASSVAGYNSPLHFGNGTRLTVT.

In its sample, this clonotype was seen once. A read error is possible here, since a much larger clone lies one base away. The genes are TRBV3-1 and TRBJ2-5; D is unresolved. This CDR3 spans 15 amino acids. Trimming left V 1 base short and J 5 bases short, with 14 bases between. The germline V gene encodes CDR1 LGHDT and CDR2 YNNKEL (reference sequence). CDR3 in DNA: TGTGCCAGCAGCCAAGCATCCAGGTGTTGGGAGACCCAGTACTTC. This translates into CASSQASRCWETQYF.